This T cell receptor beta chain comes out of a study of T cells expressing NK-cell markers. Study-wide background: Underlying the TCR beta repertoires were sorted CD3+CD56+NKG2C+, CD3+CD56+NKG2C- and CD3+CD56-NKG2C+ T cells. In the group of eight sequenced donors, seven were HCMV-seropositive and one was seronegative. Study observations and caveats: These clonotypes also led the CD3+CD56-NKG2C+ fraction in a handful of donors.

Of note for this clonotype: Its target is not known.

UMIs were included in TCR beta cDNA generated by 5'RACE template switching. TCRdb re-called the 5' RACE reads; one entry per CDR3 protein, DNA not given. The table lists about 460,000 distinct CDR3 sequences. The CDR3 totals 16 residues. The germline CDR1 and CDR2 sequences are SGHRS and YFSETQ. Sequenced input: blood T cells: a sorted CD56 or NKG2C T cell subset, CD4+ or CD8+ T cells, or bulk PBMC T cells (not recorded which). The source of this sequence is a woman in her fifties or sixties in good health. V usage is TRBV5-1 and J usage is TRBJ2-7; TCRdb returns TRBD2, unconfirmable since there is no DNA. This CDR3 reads CASSPTTAGGIYEQYF. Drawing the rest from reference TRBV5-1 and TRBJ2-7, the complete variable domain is KAGVTQTPRYLIKTRGQQVTLSCSPISGHRSVSWYQQTPGQGLQFLFEYFSETQRNKGNFPGRFSGRQFSNSRSEMNVSTLELGDSALYLCASSPTTAGGIYEQYFGPGTRLTVT.